This entry lists 27 T cell receptor beta chains sequenced from one sample in a study of T cell changes during pregnancy in multiple sclerosis. Profiled with immunoSEQ multiplex PCR; TCRdb holds only in-frame clones, not every one. The sample consists of 50,000 to 65,000 clones, 96% of them appearing once. Sequencing used CD8+ T cells from peripheral blood mononuclear cells, obtained after pregnancy. The origin of the receptors is a female donor with multiple sclerosis, enrolled in a pregnancy study.

This chain uses TRBV7-9 with TRBJ2-3; D not resolved. Trimming left V 4 bases short and J 2 bases short, with 4 bases between. This CDR3 region has 12 residues. Germline assignment: CDR1 SEHNR and CDR2 FQNEAQ (reference sequence). The DNA of the CDR3 is TGTGCCAGCAGCTCCCTCACAGATACGCAGTATTTT. Translated, it gives CASSSLTDTQYF. The complete variable domain, with remaining parts taken from reference TRBV7-9 and TRBJ2-3, reads DTGVSQNPRHKITKRGQNVTFRCDPISEHNRLYWYRQTLGQGPEFLTYFQNEAQLEKSRLLSDRFSAERPKGSFSTLEIQRTEQGDSAMYLCASSSLTDTQYFGPGTRLTVL.

The V call is TRBV9, the J call TRBJ1-2; 10 bases align to TRBD1. V was clipped by 4 bases and J by 4 bases; unmatched bases: 7. This CDR3 has 15 residues. Germline CDR1 is SGDLS and CDR2 is YYNGEE. CDR3 DNA sequence: TGTGCCAGCAGCTACCGGGACAGGGGAGGCTATGGCTACACCTTC. Protein sequence: CASSYRDRGGYGYTF.

V gene TRBV7-2 combines with J gene TRBJ2-1; TRBD1 agrees at 7 bases. The V and J ends lost 5 bases and 5 bases, in that order; junction bases with no gene match: 12. CDR1 and CDR2 from the germline V gene are SGHTA and FQGNSA. CDR3 size: 16 residues. The CDR3 DNA is TGTGCCAGCAGCCCTAGTACAGGGGCGACAAACAATGAGCAGTTCTTC. This gives the protein CASSPSTGATNNEQFF.

The chain carries TRBV18 and TRBJ2-7; the D gene is possibly TRBD1 (5 bases). The CDR3 contains 13 residues. CDR1 and CDR2 from the germline V gene are KGHSH and LQKENI. Trimming shortened V by 0 bases and J by 7 bases, and 10 bases separated the two germline ends. This CDR3 is CASSPPTVREQYF. The CDR3 nucleotides read TGTGCCAGCTCACCACCGACAGTAAGGGAGCAGTACTTC.

V and J are TRBV18 and TRBJ2-7; 12 bases line up with TRBD1. This CDR3 has 20 residues. Germline CDR1 KGHSH, CDR2 LQKENI. Trimming at V came to 0 bases and at J to 6 bases, leaving 18 bases not matched to a gene. DNA for the CDR3: TGTGCCAGCTCACCACCGCCCATGCCGGGACAGGGGGCTAAGTTTCGCGAGCAGTACTTC. Translation: CASSPPPMPGQGAKFREQYF.

J is TRBJ2-1 and V is TRBV28, with 9 bases that match TRBD2. From germline, CDR1 is MDHEN and CDR2 SYDVKM. This CDR3 region has 15 residues. The ends lost 5 bases at V and 4 bases at J; junction bases unmatched: 6. The CDR3 DNA is TGTGCCAGCAGTCCCGGGACTAGCAGTTACAATGAGCAGTTCTTC. Translating gives CASSPGTSSYNEQFF.

The genes are TRBV6-9 and TRBJ2-7, with 8 bases aligning to TRBD2. CDR3 length: 24 amino acids. Germline V gene data show CDR1 as MNHGY and CDR2 as SVAAGI. The V segment lost 7 bases and the J segment 5 bases; nucleotides outside the gene matches: 40. The CDR3 nucleotides are TGTGCCAGCAACTATCAGGCCGGAGAGGGGCCTCTACCCACCACATGGACTAGCCATGACGAGCAGTACTTC. Translated, it gives CASNYQAGEGPLPTTWTSHDEQYF.

This chain links TRBV7-6 with TRBJ2-1, with 8 bases aligning to TRBD1. CDR3 length: 17 amino acids. The germline V gene has CDR1 SGHVS and CDR2 FNYEAQ. V shed 3 bases and J 1 base; nucleotides not matched to a gene: 8. CDR3 nucleotides: TGTGCCAGCAGCTTCACAGGGGGGTTAACTTCCTACAATGAGCAGTTCTTC. Translating gives CASSFTGGLTSYNEQFF.

This sequence joins TRBV29-1 and TRBJ2-7; TRBD2 aligns across 12 bases. Germline values: CDR1 SQVTM, CDR2 ANQGSEA. V shed 4 bases, J shed 3 bases, and the junction held 4 bases outside the gene matches. This CDR3 region has 14 residues. CDR3 DNA sequence: TGCAGCGTTGGCCGACTAGCGGGAGACTACGAGCAGTACTTC. This encodes CSVGRLAGDYEQYF.

This chain uses TRBV15 with TRBJ2-7; TRBD1 matches at 9 bases. Germline V gene data show CDR1 as LNHNV and CDR2 as YYDKDF (reference sequence). V was pared by 4 bases and J by 1 base, with 5 bases of the junction left unmatched. The CDR3 spans 15 residues. CDR3 residues: CATSIGQGRSYEQYF. CDR3 DNA sequence: TGTGCCACCAGCATCGGACAGGGGAGATCCTACGAGCAGTACTTC.

The gene calls are TRBV5-4 and TRBJ2-5; weak D call: TRBD1 (5 bases). The end of the DNA fits TRBJ2-7 better, so the J call may be wrong. CDR1 is SGHNT and CDR2 is YYREEE in the germline V gene (reference sequence). The CDR3 consists of 16 residues. The CDR3: CASSLDGVDNSYEQYF. The CDR3 DNA follows: TGTGCCAGCAGCTTGGATGGGGTGGACAACTCCTACGAGCAGTACTTC.

V usage is TRBV28 and J usage is TRBJ2-3; tentatively, D is TRBD2 (6 bases). Germline loops: CDR1 MDHEN, CDR2 SYDVKM. V gave up 6 bases and J gave up 2 bases, with 15 bases separating them. CDR3 size: 15 residues. CDR3 nucleotides: TGTGCCAGCAGCCATTATGGCGGGACCACAGATACGCAGTATTTT. Amino acid sequence: CASSHYGGTTDTQYF.

The chain employs TRBV5-1 and TRBJ2-7, with TRBD2 as a possible D gene (6 bases). V lost 4 bases, J lost 3 bases, and 14 bases lay in between. The germline V gene encodes CDR1 SGHRS and CDR2 YFSETQ. This CDR3 has 14 residues. CDR3 coding DNA: TGCGCCAGCAGCCCGGGAGTGGTGGGCTACGAGCAGTACTTC. Protein product: CASSPGVVGYEQYF.

This clone was counted once. The rearrangement joins TRBV15 to TRBJ2-3; tentatively, D is TRBD1 (5 bases). In germline, CDR1 is LNHNV, CDR2 YYDKDF (reference sequence). The V gene lost 3 bases and the J gene lost 3 bases, with 13 bases spanning the gap. The length of the CDR3 is 15 residues. CDR3 in amino acids: CATSRTEILTDTQYF. The CDR3 region has the DNA TGTGCCACCAGCAGGACAGAGATATTAACAGATACGCAGTATTTT.

The V call is TRBV6-5, the J call TRBJ2-2; D call uncertain. Per germline, CDR1 MNHEY and CDR2 SVGAGI. Trimming pared 0 bases from V and 1 base from J, leaving 9 bases between. CDR3 length equals 16 residues. The CDR3 loop reads CASSYSGHGNTGELFF. The CDR3 nucleotides read TGTGCCAGCAGTTACTCGGGCCACGGGAACACCGGGGAGCTGTTTTTT.

The J gene is TRBJ2-7, the V gene TRBV4-1; D remains unclear. V shed 4 bases and J shed 6 bases, with 16 bases lying between them. CDR1 MGHRA and CDR2 YSYEKL come from the germline V gene. There are 14 residues in the CDR3. Written as DNA, the CDR3 is TGCGCCAGCAGCCTACTCCTAGTGACTGGCGAGCAGTACTTC. It specifies CASSLLLVTGEQYF.

V usage is TRBV4-2 and J usage is TRBJ2-3, with D possibly being TRBD2 (5 bases). Germline V lookup: CDR1 LGHNA, CDR2 YNFKEQ. The CDR3 consists of 16 residues. The V end lost 4 bases, the J end lost 2 bases, and 16 bases lay between the germline ends. CDR3 DNA sequence: TGTGCCAGCAGCCGCCGGACTCTCCGTTCCACAGATACGCAGTATTTT. Protein product: CASSRRTLRSTDTQYF.

This sequence joins TRBV7-9 and TRBJ1-1; 7 nucleotides agree with TRBD1. The CDR3 runs to 16 residues. V was clipped by 4 bases and J by 1 base; unmatched bases: 9. The germline V gene encodes CDR1 SEHNR and CDR2 FQNEAQ (reference sequence). CDR3 loop: CASSSAPDRANTEAFF. The CDR3 DNA sequence: TGTGCCAGCAGCTCTGCCCCCGACAGGGCGAACACTGAAGCTTTCTTT.

V usage is TRBV30 and J usage is TRBJ2-3, with 8 bases fitting TRBD2. The CDR3 consists of 16 residues. J lost 5 bases, V lost 5 bases, and 15 bases had no gene match. Germline CDR1 is GTSNPN and CDR2 is SVGIG (reference sequence). Written as DNA, the CDR3 is TGTGCCTGGGAGGCCCAGCCTAGCGGGCCACGAGATACGCAGTATTTT. Translation gives CAWEAQPSGPRDTQYF.

The CDR3 nucleotides read TGTGCCAGCAGCTTCACTTTTCTAGCGGGAGAGGGGCCCAATGAGCAGTTCTTC. Its protein product is CASSFTFLAGEGPNEQFF. The J gene is TRBJ2-1, the V gene TRBV5-5; 10 bases line up with TRBD2. Germline-derived CDR1 and CDR2 are SGHKS and YYEKEE (reference sequence). The CDR3 contains 18 residues. The V gene end was trimmed by 2 bases and the J gene end by 6 bases; junction bases not matched to a gene: 14.

V gene TRBV28 combines with J gene TRBJ2-3; 10 bases match TRBD2. This CDR3 spans 16 amino acids. Germline loops: CDR1 MDHEN, CDR2 SYDVKM. The junction had 9 bases not matched to a gene; V was cut back by 5 bases and J by 4 bases. This CDR3 reads CASSPLLAGDADTQYF. CDR3 in DNA: TGTGCCAGCAGTCCCCTTCTAGCGGGAGACGCAGATACGCAGTATTTT.

The rearrangement uses TRBV2 and TRBJ2-7; D gene ambiguous. Germline CDR1 SNHLY, CDR2 FYNNEI. This CDR3 contains 10 residues. Trimming shortened V by 4 bases and J by 6 bases, and 4 bases separated the two germline ends. The CDR3 bases are TGTGCCAGCAGTGGGCCCGAGCAGTACTTC. Translated, it gives CASSGPEQYF.

The rearrangement uses TRBV27 and TRBJ2-3; a possible D gene is TRBD2 (6 bases). The CDR3 covers 14 residues. V lost 6 bases, J lost 4 bases, and 14 bases lay in between. Germline loops: CDR1 MNHEY, CDR2 SMNVEV (reference sequence). CDR3 in amino acids: CASRGLQDADTQYF. The CDR3 DNA reads TGTGCCAGCAGAGGACTACAGGACGCAGATACGCAGTATTTT.

The V gene is TRBV13, the J gene TRBJ2-1, with 7 nucleotides matching TRBD2. This CDR3 contains 18 residues. Trimming removed 1 base from V and 9 bases from J; junction bases left unmatched: 18. Germline V gene sequence: CDR1 PRHDT, CDR2 FYEKMQ (reference sequence). The CDR3 DNA reads TGTGCCAGCAGCTTAGATCCAGGGTGGATGACGAGGGAGGGTGAGCAGTTCTTC. It encodes CASSLDPGWMTREGEQFF.

This chain uses TRBV9 with TRBJ2-6, with a weak D call TRBD2 (5 bases). Between the trimmed V and J ends, which lost 4 bases and 0 bases, there was a span of 20 bases. The CDR3 runs to 19 residues. The germline CDR1 and CDR2 sequences are SGDLS and YYNGEE. This chain's CDR3 is CASSPGGLSPRSGANVLTF. The CDR3 DNA reads TGTGCCAGCAGCCCCGGCGGGCTTAGCCCCCGCTCTGGGGCCAACGTCCTGACTTTC. Full variable domain (outside the CDR3, taken from reference TRBV9 and TRBJ2-6): DSGVTQTPKHLITATGQRVTLRCSPRSGDLSVYWYQQSLDQGLQFLIQYYNGEERAKGNILERFSAQQFPDLHSELNLSSLELGDSALYFCASSPGGLSPRSGANVLTFGAGSRLTVL.

This rearrangement joins TRBV15 to TRBJ2-3; 7 nucleotides line up with TRBD1. V lost 0 bases and J lost 2; bases outside the gene matches: 17. This CDR3 region has 20 residues. Germline V CDR1 and CDR2: LNHNV, YYDKDF (reference sequence). CDR3: CATSRDRESYLGQFTDTQYF. DNA of the CDR3: TGTGCCACCAGCAGAGACCGGGAAAGTTACCTGGGACAGTTCACAGATACGCAGTATTTT.

This chain uses TRBV19 with TRBJ2-1; 8 bases are a match to TRBD2. This CDR3 contains 16 residues. The germline V gene encodes CDR1 LNHDA and CDR2 SQIVND (reference sequence). The V gene end was trimmed by 4 bases and the J gene end by 0 bases; junction bases not matched to a gene: 5. Here the CDR3 reads CASSTPTSVSYNEQFF. CDR3 in DNA: TGTGCCAGTAGTACACCGACTAGCGTCTCCTACAATGAGCAGTTCTTC.